This TCR beta chain stems from a study of T-cell reconstitution after alpha-beta-depleted transplantation in children. During its preparation, the TCRbeta library received unique molecular identifiers. From the PCR reads, TCRdb called clonotypes with MiXCR, one entry per CDR3 protein. This sample has about 610,000 distinct CDR3 sequences, with 10% to 13% found just once. CDR3 length: 16 residues. The ends were cut back, 5 bases at V and 0 bases at J, with 16 bases in the middle. CDR1 and CDR2 (germline): SGHVS, FQNEAQ. There are a few counts of this clonotype. The origin of this receptor is a human donor who donated a stem cell graft to a child with acute myeloid leukemia. The chain is built from TRBV7-8 and TRBJ1-1; D remains unclear. Sequencing was performed on PBMCs from the stem cell graft donor, taken from the stem cell graft. CDR3 region: CASSQDLAPMNTEAFF. The CDR3, as DNA: TGTGCCAGCAGCCAGGACCTAGCGCCTATGAACACTGAAGCTTTCTTT.